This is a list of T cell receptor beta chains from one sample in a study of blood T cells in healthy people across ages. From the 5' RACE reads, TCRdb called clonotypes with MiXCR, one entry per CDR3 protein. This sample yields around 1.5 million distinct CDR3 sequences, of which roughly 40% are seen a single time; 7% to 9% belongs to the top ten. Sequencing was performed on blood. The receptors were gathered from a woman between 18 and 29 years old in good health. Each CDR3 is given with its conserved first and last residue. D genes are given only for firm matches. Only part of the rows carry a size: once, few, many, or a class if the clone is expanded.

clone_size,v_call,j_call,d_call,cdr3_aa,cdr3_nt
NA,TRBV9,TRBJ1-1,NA,CASSVGSSRDEAFF,TGTGCCAGCAGCGTAGGATCCAGCCGGGATGAAGCTTTCTTT
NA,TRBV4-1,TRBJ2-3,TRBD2,CASSPPTTSGTQYF,TGCGCCAGCAGCCCTCCCACGACTAGCGGGACGCAGTATTTT
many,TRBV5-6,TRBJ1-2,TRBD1,CASSLADRVEYYGYTF,TGTGCCAGCAGCCTAGCGGACAGGGTAGAATACTATGGCTACACCTTC
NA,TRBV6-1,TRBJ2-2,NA,CASSEREVGELFF,TGTGCCAGCAGTGAACGGGAAGTCGGGGAGCTGTTTTTT
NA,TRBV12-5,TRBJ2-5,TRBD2,CASGRAGKDSIGKETQYF,TGTGCTAGTGGTCGAGCGGGAAAGGATAGCATTGGGAAAGAGACCCAGTACTTC
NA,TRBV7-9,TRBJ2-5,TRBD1,CASSLLADRGSETQYF,TGTGCCAGCAGCCTGCTAGCGGACAGGGGGTCAGAGACCCAGTACTTC
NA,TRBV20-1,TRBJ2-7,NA,CSASGSSSLYEQYF,TGCAGTGCTAGTGGCTCCTCAAGTTTATACGAGCAGTACTTC
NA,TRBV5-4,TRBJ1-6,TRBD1,CASSLRDSINSPLHF,TGTGCCAGCAGCTTGCGGGACAGTATTAATTCACCCCTCCACTTT
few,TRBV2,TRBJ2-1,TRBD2,CASSEIQRDWNEQFF,TGTGCCAGCAGTGAAATTCAGCGGGATTGGAATGAGCAGTTCTTC
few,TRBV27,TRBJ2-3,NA,CASSFRSIKGADTQYF,TGTGCCAGCAGTTTTAGAAGCATCAAGGGGGCAGATACGCAGTATTTT
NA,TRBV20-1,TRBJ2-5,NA,CSAMQNDMTRWEQYF,TGCAGTGCCATGCAAAACGACATGACTCGTTGGGAGCAGTACTTC
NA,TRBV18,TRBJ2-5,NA,CASSPNLAAYNEQYF,TGTGCCAGCTCCCCCAATCTAGCTGCTTACAATGAGCAGTACTTC
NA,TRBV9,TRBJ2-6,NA,CASSVDSGANVLTF,TGTGCCAGCAGCGTAGACTCTGGGGCCAACGTCCTGACTTTC
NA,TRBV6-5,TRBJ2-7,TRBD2,CASSSLRGTWTQYF,TGTGCCAGCAGTTCCCTGCGGGGGACCTGGACGCAGTACTTC
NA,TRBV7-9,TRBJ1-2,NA,CASSSRLDYPNYGYTF,TGTGCCAGCAGCTCCCGCCTGGACTACCCTAACTATGGCTACACCTTC
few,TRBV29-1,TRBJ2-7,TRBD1,CSVAGQGDEQYF,TGCAGCGTTGCTGGACAGGGAGACGAGCAGTACTTC
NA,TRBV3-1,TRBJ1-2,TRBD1,CASSQGGTVGYGYTF,TGTGCCAGCAGCCAAGGCGGGACAGTGGGCTATGGCTACACCTTC
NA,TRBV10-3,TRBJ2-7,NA,CAIKEVNYEQYF,TGTGCCATCAAGGAGGTAAACTACGAGCAGTACTTC
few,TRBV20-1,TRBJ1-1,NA,CSVSNLNTEAFF,TGCAGCGTCAGCAACCTGAACACTGAAGCTTTCTTT
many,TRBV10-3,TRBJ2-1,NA,CAISEAPLVSSYNEQFF,TGTGCCATCAGTGAGGCCCCACTGGTTAGCTCCTACAATGAGCAGTTCTTC
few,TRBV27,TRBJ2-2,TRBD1,CASSYRGRSTGELFF,TGTGCCAGCAGTTACAGGGGGCGCAGCACCGGGGAGCTGTTTTTT
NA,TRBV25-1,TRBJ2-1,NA,CASSESKGNEQFF,TGTGCCAGCAGTGAAAGCAAGGGAAATGAGCAGTTCTTC
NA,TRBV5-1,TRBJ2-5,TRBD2,CASSSSGGIQETQYF,TGCGCCAGCAGCTCTAGCGGGGGAATCCAAGAGACCCAGTACTTC
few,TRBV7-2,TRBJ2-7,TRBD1,CASSLVRGQGPYEQYF,TGTGCCAGCAGCTTAGTTCGAGGACAGGGGCCCTACGAGCAGTACTTC
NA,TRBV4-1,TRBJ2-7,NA,CASSSGGVDEQYF,TGCGCCAGCAGCTCCGGGGGAGTGGACGAGCAGTACTTC
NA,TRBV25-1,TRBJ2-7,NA,CASSVGSTPSYEQYF,TGTGCCAGCAGTGTTGGGTCCACCCCTTCCTACGAGCAGTACTTC
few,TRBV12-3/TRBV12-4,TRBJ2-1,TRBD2,CASTHAGVAGNNEQFF,TGTGCCAGCACTCACGCGGGGGTAGCGGGAAACAATGAGCAGTTCTTC
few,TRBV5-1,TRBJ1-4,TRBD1,CASSQGQGDEKLFF,TGCGCCAGCAGCCAAGGACAGGGCGACGAAAAACTGTTTTTT
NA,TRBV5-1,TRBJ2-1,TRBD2,CASSFGTSGSGIYLNEQFF,TGCGCCAGCAGCTTTGGGACTAGCGGGAGCGGGATATACTTGAATGAGCAGTTCTTC
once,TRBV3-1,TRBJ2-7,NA,CASSQDRANYEQYF,TGTGCCAGCAGCCAAGACAGGGCAAACTACGAGCAGTACTTC
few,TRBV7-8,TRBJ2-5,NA,CASSLVTGVRETQYF,TGTGCCAGCAGCTTAGTGACGGGGGTGAGAGAGACCCAGTACTTC
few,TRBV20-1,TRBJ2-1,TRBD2,CSAPGTSGVFSYNEQFF,TGCAGTGCCCCAGGGACTAGCGGGGTTTTTTCCTACAATGAGCAGTTCTTC
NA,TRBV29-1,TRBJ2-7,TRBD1,CSVLGTGSSYEQYF,TGCAGCGTTCTCGGGACAGGATCTTCCTACGAGCAGTACTTC
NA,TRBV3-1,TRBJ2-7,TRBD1,CASSHHSSGTGTYEQYF,TGTGCCAGCAGCCATCATTCCAGTGGGACAGGGACCTACGAGCAGTACTTC
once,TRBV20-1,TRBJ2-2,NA,CTYNPSAPPGPGELFF,TGCACTTACAACCCCTCTGCCCCCCCTGGGCCCGGGGAGCTGTTTTTT
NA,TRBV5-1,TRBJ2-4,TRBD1,CASGTEGIQYF,TGCGCCAGCGGGACAGAGGGCATTCAGTACTTC
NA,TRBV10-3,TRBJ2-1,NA,CAISESTDTYEQFF,TGTGCCATCAGTGAGTCTACGGACACATACGAGCAGTTCTTC
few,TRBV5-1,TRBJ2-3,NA,CASSFRGAGKDTQYF,TGCGCCAGCAGCTTTCGCGGGGCCGGGAAAGATACGCAGTATTTT
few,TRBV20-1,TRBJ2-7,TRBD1,CSAGQPGQGSYEQYF,TGCAGTGCTGGACAACCGGGACAGGGATCTTACGAGCAGTACTTC
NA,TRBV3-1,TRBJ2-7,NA,CASSQVPGAYNEQYF,TGTGCCAGCAGCCAAGTTCCGGGAGCGTACAATGAGCAGTACTTC
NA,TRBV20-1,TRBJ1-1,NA,CSAKGRDPDTEAFF,TGCAGTGCTAAAGGGCGTGATCCGGACACTGAAGCTTTCTTT
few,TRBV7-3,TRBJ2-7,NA,CASSLTEGSEQYF,TGTGCCAGCAGCTTAACGGAGGGGAGTGAGCAGTACTTC
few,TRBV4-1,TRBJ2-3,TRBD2,CASRRSGGVDRDTQYF,TGCGCCAGCAGACGTAGCGGGGGGGTCGATCGAGATACGCAGTATTTT
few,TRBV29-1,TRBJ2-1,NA,CSVGLVPQGYNEQFF,TGCAGCGTTGGGTTGGTCCCCCAAGGGTACAATGAGCAGTTCTTC
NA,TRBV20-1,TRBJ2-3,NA,CSARYGGAYADTQYF,TGCAGTGCTAGATACGGGGGAGCCTATGCAGATACGCAGTATTTT
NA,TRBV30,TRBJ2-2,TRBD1,CAQEQGRRSTGELFF,TGTGCCCAGGAACAGGGGCGTCGAAGCACCGGGGAGCTGTTTTTT
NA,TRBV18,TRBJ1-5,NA,CTSSQNSNQPQHF,TGTACCAGCTCACAGAATAGCAATCAGCCCCAGCATTTT
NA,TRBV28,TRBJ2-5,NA,CASTRVIGTQYF,TGTGCCAGCACCCGTGTGATCGGGACCCAGTACTTC
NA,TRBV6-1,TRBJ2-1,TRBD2,CASTSGGGTYNEQFF,TGTGCCAGCACCTCGGGGGGAGGGACCTACAATGAGCAGTTCTTC
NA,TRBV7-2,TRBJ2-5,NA,CASRPDAMGSRNEQYF,TGTGCCAGCAGACCTGACGCGATGGGGTCCCGAAATGAGCAGTACTTC
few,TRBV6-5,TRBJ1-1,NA,CASNGNANTEAFF,TGTGCCAGCAACGGGAATGCGAACACTGAAGCTTTCTTT
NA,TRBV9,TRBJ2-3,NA,CASSVGGTSLRTDTQYF,TGTGCCAGCAGCGTGGGGGGCACATCCCTCCGCACAGATACGCAGTATTTT
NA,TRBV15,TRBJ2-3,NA,CATSVTAKDTQYF,TGTGCCACCAGCGTCACCGCCAAAGATACGCAGTATTTT
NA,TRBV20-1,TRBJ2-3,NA,CSARDSGALGEYF,TGCAGTGCTAGAGATTCGGGCGCCCTAGGGGAGTATTTT
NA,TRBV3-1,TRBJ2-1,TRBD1,CASSQGDRAQFF,TGTGCCAGCAGCCAAGGGGACAGGGCGCAGTTCTTC